This T cell receptor beta chain was observed in a study of CD8 T cells in Susac syndrome. Reverse transcription used about 0.45 to 1 ug RNA and random hexamers. It was immunoSEQ multiplex PCR that amplified TCR beta CDR3 across 54 Vbeta and 13 Jbeta. Each CDR3 protein is one row after TCRdb ran MiXCR on the immunoSEQ multiplex PCR reads. The sample lists about 300,000 distinct CDR3 sequences; 75% to 90% were seen once. Peripheral blood CD8+ and CD4+ T cells were profiled by TCR beta sequencing. Sequencing was carried out using CD8+ T cells from PBMCs. The sequence came from a human donor with multiple sclerosis.

The CDR3, as DNA: TGTGCCAGCCGCGGCCCCGGGTGGTTGACCTACGAGCAGTACTTC. This sequence encodes CASRGPGWLTYEQYF. The chain has TRBV12-3 or TRBV12-4 and TRBJ2-7, with D unclear. The V end lost 8 bases, the J end lost 2 bases, and 19 bases lay between the germline ends. This CDR3 region has 15 residues.